Each of the 23 T cell receptor beta chains below was sequenced from the same sample in a study of a mutant IDH1 vaccine in newly diagnosed glioma. Time point reported: week 5, during vaccination. A 20-mer mutant IDH1 peptide at 300 ug was injected subcutaneously with topical imiquimod. These receptors have no known antigen. Using immunoSEQ multiplex PCR, the repertoire was profiled, and TCRdb retains in-frame clones only, with some absent. Of 60,000 or so clones in the sample, about 87% were seen once. Source: PBMCs, taken from a glioma patient whose treatment included an IDH1 peptide vaccine. These receptors came from a woman aged 35 to 49 with glioma.

The rearrangement uses TRBV18 and TRBJ2-3; D is possibly TRBD1 (6 bases). Germline assignment: CDR1 KGHSH and CDR2 LQKENI. The CDR3 extends over 16 amino acids. V lost 4 bases to trimming and J lost 0 bases, with 14 bases between them. The DNA of the CDR3 is TGTGCCAGCTCACTAGGACAGATAGGGAGCACAGATACGCAGTATTTT. It is translated as CASSLGQIGSTDTQYF.

This sequence joins TRBV27 and TRBJ1-1; D is unclear. The CDR3 is 13 amino acids. Trimming stripped 6 bases from V and 7 bases from J, with 15 bases between. Germline V gene data show CDR1 as MNHEY and CDR2 as SMNVEV (reference sequence). The CDR3 is CASSIDGQSEAFF. The CDR3 bases are TGTGCCAGCAGCATTGACGGCCAGAGTGAAGCTTTCTTT.

J is TRBJ2-3 and V is TRBV7-2; 12 bases are shared with TRBD2. The germline V gene encodes CDR1 SGHTA and CDR2 FQGNSA. V lost 3 bases to trimming and J lost 6 bases; unmatched junction nucleotides: 13. The CDR3 runs to 18 residues. Here the CDR3 reads CASSFRPQTSGGRDTQYF. The CDR3 coding sequence is TGTGCCAGCAGCTTCCGCCCCCAGACTAGCGGGGGAAGGGATACGCAGTATTTT.

The V call is TRBV5-1, the J call TRBJ1-3; D not resolved. Germline-derived CDR1 and CDR2 are SGHRS and YFSETQ. The CDR3 runs to 15 residues. The V end lost 0 bases, the J end lost 0 bases, and 7 bases lay between the germline ends. CDR3 nucleotide sequence: TGCGCCAGCAGCTTGGACCCTAGCTCTGGAAACACCATATATTTT. This sequence encodes CASSLDPSSGNTIYF.

This clone was detected only a few times. The chain employs TRBV7-2 and TRBJ1-4; D remains unclear. CDR3 length: 14 residues. Trimming cost V 5 bases and J 0 bases, with 7 bases left between them. CDR1 is SGHTA and CDR2 is FQGNSA in the germline V gene. The CDR3 sequence: CASSNTATNEKLFF. The CDR3 nucleotides are TGTGCCAGCAGCAACACCGCAACTAATGAAAAACTGTTTTTT.

The chain carries TRBV6-1 and TRBJ2-1; a weak D match, TRBD2 (6 bases). Germline loops: CDR1 MNHNS, CDR2 SASEGT. V shed 7 bases and J shed 6 bases, with 13 bases lying between them. The CDR3 runs to 13 residues. The CDR3 sequence is CASIPREVNEQFF. DNA for the CDR3: TGTGCCAGCATCCCCAGGGAGGTCAATGAGCAGTTCTTC.

This chain links TRBV19 with TRBJ1-2; D gene ambiguous. CDR1 LNHDA and CDR2 SQIVND come from the germline V gene (reference sequence). With 6 bases removed from V and 0 bases from J, the gap between germline ends came to 11 bases. The CDR3 is made up of 14 amino acids. DNA for the CDR3: TGTGCCAGTAGGCCTGCGGGAGCTAACTATGGCTACACCTTC. It yields the protein CASRPAGANYGYTF. Looking up the rest from reference TRBV19 and TRBJ1-2 gives the full variable domain: DGGITQSPKYLFRKEGQNVTLSCEQNLNHDAMYWYRQDPGQGLRLIYYSQIVNDFQKGDIAEGYSVSREKKESFPLTVTSAQKNPTAFYLCASRPAGANYGYTFGSGTRLTVV.

Here the CDR3 reads CASSQMGRAPLHF. CDR3 coding DNA: TGCGCCAGCAGCCAGATGGGAAGGGCCCCCCTCCACTTT. The chain is built from TRBV4-3 and TRBJ1-6; D gene uncertain. V was cut by 3 bases and J by 13 bases, with 13 bases left in between. The CDR3 has 13 residues. CDR1 LGHNA and CDR2 YSLEER come from the germline V gene.

V and J are TRBV28 and TRBJ1-2; D is perhaps TRBD1 (6 bases). This CDR3 has 15 residues. The V and J ends lost 6 bases and 8 bases respectively, with 22 bases between them. Germline-derived CDR1 and CDR2 are MDHEN and SYDVKM. CDR3 nucleotides: TGTGCCAGCAGCCATTTTTCTAACAGGGAATCGGGCTACACCTTC. Protein sequence: CASSHFSNRESGYTF.

The rearrangement links TRBV2 to TRBJ1-1; unclear D gene. The CDR3 totals 13 residues. The V gene lost 6 bases and the J gene lost 6 bases, with 14 bases spanning the gap. Looked up from germline, CDR1 is SNHLY and CDR2 is FYNNEI. The CDR3 bases are TGTGCCAGCAGCCTAGGAGGCAGGCCTGAAGCTTTCTTT. The encoded protein is CASSLGGRPEAFF. Filled out from reference TRBV2 and TRBJ1-1, the complete variable domain reads EPEVTQTPSHQVTQMGQEVILRCVPISNHLYFYWYRQILGQKVEFLVSFYNNEISEKSEIFDDQFSVERPDGSNFTLKIRSTKLEDSAMYFCASSLGGRPEAFFGQGTRLTVV.

The DNA of the CDR3 is TGTGCCAGCAGTATACAGGGGGTCCAAGAGACCCAGTACTTC. This translates into CASSIQGVQETQYF. The chain employs TRBV6-5 and TRBJ2-5; 8 bases fit TRBD1. CDR1 and CDR2 (germline): MNHEY, SVGAGI. V lost 5 bases and J lost 1; bases outside the gene matches: 3. CDR3 size: 14 residues.

The chain is built from TRBV15 and TRBJ1-2; 7 nucleotides match TRBD1. CDR3 size: 14 residues. From germline, CDR1 is LNHNV and CDR2 YYDKDF (reference sequence). V dropped 3 bases and J dropped 4; count of bases not matched to a gene: 5. This CDR3 is CATSSSGGTYGYTF. In DNA form, the CDR3 reads TGTGCCACCAGCAGCTCAGGGGGGACCTATGGCTACACCTTC.

This chain connects TRBV18 to TRBJ1-4; no clear D. Germline V gene data show CDR1 as KGHSH and CDR2 as LQKENI. V shed 6 bases and J shed 0 bases, with 8 bases lying between them. The CDR3 contains 14 residues. The CDR3 sequence: CASSIQATNEKLFF. The DNA for the CDR3 is TGTGCCAGCTCCATCCAGGCAACTAATGAAAAACTGTTTTTT.

Only a few counts were recorded for this clone. The rearrangement uses TRBV10-3 and TRBJ1-1; possibly TRBD1 for D (6 bases). The V and J ends lost 3 bases and 0 bases respectively, with 26 bases between them. Germline loops: CDR1 ENHRY, CDR2 SYGVKD. CDR3 length: 20 amino acids. The CDR3: CAISDRGRETGRTMNTEAFF. Written as DNA, the CDR3 is TGTGCCATCAGTGATAGAGGACGCGAAACAGGGAGAACCATGAACACTGAAGCTTTCTTT.

The V and J genes are TRBV4-3 and TRBJ1-3; D call uncertain. CDR3 length: 13 amino acids. Trimming took off 1 base at V and 4 bases at J, with 5 bases between the two ends. Germline V gives CDR1 LGHNA, CDR2 YSLEER. In nucleotides, the CDR3 is TGCGCCAGCAGCCAAGCCGGAGGAAACACCATATATTTT. Residues: CASSQAGGNTIYF.

The chain combines TRBV4-2 with TRBJ1-2; the D gene is possibly TRBD1 (5 bases). V lost 1 base to trimming and J lost 4 bases, with 10 bases between them. The CDR3 runs to 14 residues. The V gene's germline CDR1 is LGHNA and CDR2 YNFKEQ. CDR3 nucleotides: TGTGCCAGCAGCCAAGGCGGGACGACCTATGGCTACACCTTC. This encodes CASSQGGTTYGYTF.

This rearrangement joins TRBV15 to TRBJ1-1; TRBD1 is a possible D gene (5 bases). This CDR3 spans 15 amino acids. CDR1 is LNHNV, CDR2 YYDKDF, per germline (reference sequence). V was trimmed by 1 base and J by 6 bases, leaving 15 bases between them. CDR3 in amino acids: CATSRALGLDAEAFF. CDR3 nucleotide sequence: TGTGCCACCAGCAGAGCTTTGGGGCTGGACGCTGAAGCTTTCTTT.

This clone was seen a few times. The V and J genes are TRBV10-1 and TRBJ1-5, with D uncertain. Trimming removed 2 bases from V and 4 bases from J, with 6 bases in between. The CDR3 is made up of 13 amino acids. Germline V CDR1 and CDR2: WNHNN, SYGVQD (reference sequence). The CDR3 region is CASSETINQPQHF. CDR3 DNA sequence: TGCGCCAGCAGTGAGACCATAAATCAGCCCCAGCATTTT.

V usage is TRBV5-6 and J usage is TRBJ2-5; TRBD1 agrees at 8 bases. Germline CDR1 SGHDT, CDR2 YYEEEE. The CDR3 totals 15 residues. After removal of 5 bases from V and 5 bases from J, the junction contained 11 bases not matched to a gene. In DNA form, the CDR3 reads TGTGCCAGCAGGCCCTCCCACAGGGGGTGGGAGACCCAGTACTTC. Translated, it gives CASRPSHRGWETQYF.

The rearrangement links TRBV27 to TRBJ2-7; 9 bases are shared with TRBD1. V lost 7 bases to trimming and J lost 5 bases; unmatched junction nucleotides: 9. This CDR3 is built from 14 residues. Looked up from germline, CDR1 is MNHEY and CDR2 is SMNVEV (reference sequence). CDR3 residues: CASNKDRGGNEQYF. DNA for the CDR3: TGTGCCAGCAATAAGGACAGGGGCGGAAACGAGCAGTACTTC.

The CDR3: CASSEGVGLHF. The CDR3 nucleotides are TGTGCCAGCAGTGAGGGGGTGGGCCTCCACTTT. The chain couples TRBV2 to TRBJ1-6; weak D call: TRBD1 (5 bases). CDR1 is SNHLY and CDR2 is FYNNEI in the germline V gene. Trimming removed 3 bases at V and 15 bases at J, with 9 bases between. The CDR3 totals 11 residues.

The V and J genes are TRBV2 and TRBJ2-1; the D gene is possibly TRBD2 (5 bases). With 3 bases removed from V and 7 bases from J, the gap between germline ends came to 13 bases. The CDR3 sequence is 14 residues long. Germline loops: CDR1 SNHLY, CDR2 FYNNEI. Here the CDR3 DNA reads TGTGCCAGCAGTGAGCGGGTTTCGATAAATGAGCAGTTCTTC. Its translation is CASSERVSINEQFF. The entire variable domain, with the rest obtained from reference TRBV2 and TRBJ2-1, is as follows: EPEVTQTPSHQVTQMGQEVILRCVPISNHLYFYWYRQILGQKVEFLVSFYNNEISEKSEIFDDQFSVERPDGSNFTLKIRSTKLEDSAMYFCASSERVSINEQFFGPGTRLTVL.

The chain joins TRBV18 to TRBJ1-3; TRBD1 is a possible D gene (5 bases). V was clipped by 6 bases and J by 4 bases, with 19 bases between them. The CDR3 contains 16 residues. Germline loops: CDR1 KGHSH, CDR2 LQKENI. CDR3 sequence reads: CASSPGLTSGGNTIYF. CDR3 coding DNA: TGTGCCAGCTCCCCGGGACTCACCTCTGGGGGAAACACCATATATTTT.